A single T cell receptor (beta chain) is shown here with its context. As yet, its antigen is unknown. This CDR3 is built from 15 residues. Looked up from germline, CDR1 is MNHEY and CDR2 is SVGAGI. Trimming took 0 bases from V and 6 from J, leaving 12 bases between them. Both 60 Vbeta primers and 13 Jbeta primers went into the PCR. The table came from immunoSEQ multiplex PCR; TCRdb's copy has only in-frame clones and leaves some out. The sample carries some 120,000 clones, around three quarters recorded once. These data belong to a study of cytomegalovirus exposure and HLA in healthy donors. Study-wide results and caveats: As a later analysis revealed, the rate of TCR association differed by HLA locus, with DRB1 most and HLA-C fewest.

This rearrangement joins TRBV6-5 to TRBJ1-5, with D possibly matching TRBD1 (6 bases). Input material: PBMCs. This receptor was taken from a man under 40 in good health and CMV-seropositive. CDR3 nucleotide sequence: TGTGCCAGCAGTTACTCAACATCAGGGGCTCAGCCCCAGCATTTT. Protein product: CASSYSTSGAQPQHF.